This entry concerns a single T cell receptor (beta chain). The data belong to a study of T-cell memory formation after mild COVID-19. Across the whole study: In these data, TCR clusters were largely donor specific.

5'RACE, which relied on constant-segment primers, yielded TCR alpha and TCR beta cDNA libraries carrying sample barcodes and UMIs. TCRdb re-called the 5' RACE reads through MiXCR, storing one row per CDR3 protein. The sample holds about 190,000 distinct CDR3 sequences, about 27% seen once. This CDR3 contains 16 residues. CDR1 and CDR2 from the germline V gene are SGHRS and YFSETQ. Trimming removed 4 bases from V and 0 bases from J, with 14 bases in between. The rearrangement links TRBV5-1 to TRBJ2-1, with D possibly matching TRBD2 (5 bases). The sequencing sample was made of PBMCs or a T cell subset sorted from them (not recorded which). This TCR was sampled from an adult woman who had mild COVID-19 (a few samples of this study predate the infection). Cell type and time point are not known. Here the CDR3 reads CASSPDSFSSYNEQFF. The CDR3 DNA sequence: TGCGCCAGCAGCCCGGACTCTTTTAGCTCCTACAATGAGCAGTTCTTC.